This T cell receptor (beta chain) stems from a study of blood T cell repertoires in COVID-19. With 5 bases removed from V and 0 bases from J, the gap between germline ends came to 12 bases. CDR3 length: 15 residues. Germline V gene sequence: CDR1 SGHTA, CDR2 FQGTGA. The assay was immunoSEQ multiplex PCR, and TCRdb's table has in-frame clones only and misses some. The sample has some 310,000 clones; about nine tenths are singletons. This receptor was obtained from a woman aged 25-40 years with COVID-19, enrolled during active disease. The V call is TRBV7-3, the J call TRBJ2-3, with a weak D call TRBD2 (6 bases). Sequences were obtained from peripheral blood. The CDR3 here is CASSRGAGSTDTQYF. The DNA for the CDR3 is TGTGCCAGCAGCCGCGGGGCAGGCAGCACAGATACGCAGTATTTT.